The clone carrying this T cell receptor (beta chain) was found once. The sample is drawn from a study of OX40 agonist ivuxolimab in advanced cancers. Measured with immunoSEQ multiplex PCR; TCRdb has only the in-frame clones, and not every one. The top ten clones hold over 0.3% of a sample with more than 85,000 clones, 90% of them seen once. CDR1 is MNHEY, CDR2 SVGAGI, per germline. The CDR3 runs 14 residues. V lost 2 bases and J lost 7; bases outside the gene matches: 6. The J gene is TRBJ2-3, the V gene TRBV6-5; 7 bases agree with TRBD1. The sample in question was CD4+ or CD8+ T cells sorted from blood, obtained in a trial of the OX40 agonist ivuxolimab. This sequence originates from an adult with an advanced solid tumor such as melanoma, head and neck, liver or kidney cancer. The CDR3 DNA follows: TGTGCCAGCAGTTACGGGACAGAGAGTAATACGCAGTATTTT. Its protein is CASSYGTESNTQYF.